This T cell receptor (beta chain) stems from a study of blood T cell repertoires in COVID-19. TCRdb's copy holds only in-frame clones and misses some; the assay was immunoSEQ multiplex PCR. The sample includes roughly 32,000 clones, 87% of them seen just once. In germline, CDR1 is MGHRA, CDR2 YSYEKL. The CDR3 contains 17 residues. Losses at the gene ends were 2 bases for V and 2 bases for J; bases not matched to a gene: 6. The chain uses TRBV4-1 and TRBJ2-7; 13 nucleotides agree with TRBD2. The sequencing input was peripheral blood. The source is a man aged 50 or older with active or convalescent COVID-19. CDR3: CASSQWTSGRKAYEQYF. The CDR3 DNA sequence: TGCGCCAGCAGCCAATGGACTAGCGGGAGAAAGGCCTACGAGCAGTACTTC.